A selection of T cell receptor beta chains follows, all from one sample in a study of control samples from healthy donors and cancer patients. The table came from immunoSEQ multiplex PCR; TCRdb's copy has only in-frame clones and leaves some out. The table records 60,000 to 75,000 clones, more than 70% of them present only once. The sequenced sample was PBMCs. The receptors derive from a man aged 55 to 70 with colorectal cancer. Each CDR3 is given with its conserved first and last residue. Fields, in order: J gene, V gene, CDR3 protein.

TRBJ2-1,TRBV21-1,CASSTRDTHNEQFF
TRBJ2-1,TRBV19,CASGAGQGPYNEQFF
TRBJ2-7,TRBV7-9,CASSFRDSSYEQYF
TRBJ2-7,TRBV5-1,CASSLLRGLEQYF
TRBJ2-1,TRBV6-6,CASRRHNEQFF
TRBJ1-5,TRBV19,CASDDRGKYQPQHF
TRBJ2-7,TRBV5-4,CASSPTGAEQYF
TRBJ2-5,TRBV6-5,CASSYFETQYF
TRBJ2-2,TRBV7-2,CASSSPGNTGELFF
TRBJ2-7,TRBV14,CASSQGPGTGSYEQYF
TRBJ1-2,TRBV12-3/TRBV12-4,CASTVGVAGYTF
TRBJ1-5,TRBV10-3,CAISPGQGRLYSNQPQHF
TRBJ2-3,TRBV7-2,CASNSMAASTDTQYF
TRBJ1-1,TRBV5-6,CASSSQGSNTEAFF
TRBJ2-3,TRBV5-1,CASSFKDPTDTQYF
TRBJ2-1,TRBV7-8,CASSPGTSEQFF
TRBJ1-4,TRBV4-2,CASSQGPGGEEKLFF
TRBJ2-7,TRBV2,CASSDPTNHEQYF
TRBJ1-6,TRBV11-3,CASSWADRESYNSPLHF
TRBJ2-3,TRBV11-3,CASQAPVAYTQYF
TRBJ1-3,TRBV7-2,CASSPSGGVGNTIYF
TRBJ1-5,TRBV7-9,CASGGEDQPQHF
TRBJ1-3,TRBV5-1,CASSKLGGTGNTIYF
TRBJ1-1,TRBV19,CASSIMASMNTEAFF
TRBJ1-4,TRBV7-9,CASSFSTNEKLFF
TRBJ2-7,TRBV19,CASSRTLGFYEQYF
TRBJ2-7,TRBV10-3,CAISEPGQPTYEQYF
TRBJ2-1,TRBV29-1,CSVEPRDRGNEQFF
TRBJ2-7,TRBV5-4,CASSLDVGATYEQYF
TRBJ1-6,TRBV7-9,CASSLGANSPLHF
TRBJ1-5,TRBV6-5,CASRTGGGGTQPQHF
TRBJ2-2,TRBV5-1,CASSDRALSNTGELFF
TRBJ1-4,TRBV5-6,CASSLYGDRGENEKLFF
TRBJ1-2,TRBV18,CASSPPGTGVYGYTF
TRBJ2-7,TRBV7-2,CASSYGTPPYEQYF
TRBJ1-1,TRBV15,CATSRVVGAVTNTEAFF
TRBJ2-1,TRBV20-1,CSASPGGSGEQFF